The table lists the clone carrying this T cell receptor beta chain with a count of one. The sample originates from a study of T cell responses to AZD1222 COVID-19 vaccine. The V and J ends lost 4 bases and 3 bases respectively, with 11 bases between them. Germline CDR1 SGHNT, CDR2 YYREEE (reference sequence). This CDR3 spans 13 amino acids. This table comes from immunoSEQ multiplex PCR, and its TCRdb copy is limited to in-frame clones, with some not included. Of some 120,000 clones listed, approximately 88% are singletons. The specimen comprised peripheral blood, sampled on day 0 of AZD1222 vaccination. The rearrangement joins TRBV5-4 to TRBJ2-7; D remains unclear. The source is an adult in good health. In DNA, the CDR3 is TGTGCCAGCAGCCAATTTACACTCTACGAGCAGTACTTC. It is translated as CASSQFTLYEQYF.